A single sample is the source of the 10 T cell receptor beta chains below, sequenced in a study of PD-1 blockade in mismatch repair-deficient tumors. Assay: immunoSEQ multiplex PCR; the TCRdb copy retains only in-frame clones and omits some. The sample contains roughly 120,000 clones, roughly 80% of which appear only once. The sequencing used peripheral blood, collected 60 to 65 weeks after starting pembrolizumab. These receptor sequences come from an adult with mismatch repair-deficient cancer.

The chain combines TRBV4-2 with TRBJ1-3; D remains unclear. Germline CDR1 and CDR2: LGHNA and YNFKEQ. The CDR3 is 15 amino acids. The V and J ends lost 0 bases and 0 bases respectively, with 6 bases between them. This chain's CDR3 is CASSQDLGSGNTIYF. The CDR3 DNA reads as TGTGCCAGCAGCCAAGATTTGGGCTCTGGAAACACCATATATTTT.

This chain joins TRBV7-3 and TRBJ1-2, with 8 bases aligning to TRBD1. Germline CDR1 SGHTA, CDR2 FQGTGA. J gave up 7 bases and V 5 bases, and 9 bases lay outside the gene matches. The CDR3 runs 14 residues. Written as DNA, the CDR3 is TGTGCCAGCAGCCCCTGGACAGGGACTTTTGGCTACACCTTC. Translated: CASSPWTGTFGYTF.

The chain is built from TRBV10-1 and TRBJ2-7, with D perhaps matching TRBD1 or TRBD2 (5 bases each). The CDR3 spans 16 residues. The V gene lost 0 bases and the J gene lost 3 bases, with 15 bases spanning the gap. Germline loops: CDR1 WNHNN, CDR2 SYGVQD (reference sequence). The CDR3 coding sequence is TGCGCCAGCAGTGAGTCGGTGGGACCGGGGTACTACGAGCAGTACTTC. Protein sequence: CASSESVGPGYYEQYF.

This chain uses TRBV7-3 with TRBJ2-5; D is unclear. This CDR3 comprises 13 residues. The V gene lost 5 bases and the J gene lost 5 bases, with 12 bases spanning the gap. In germline, CDR1 is SGHTA, CDR2 FQGTGA. This chain's CDR3 is CASSLDRWETQYF. In DNA, the CDR3 is TGTGCCAGCAGCCTCGACCGGTGGGAGACCCAGTACTTC.

The chain couples TRBV9 to TRBJ2-1, with TRBD2 matching 10 bases. The CDR3 spans 15 residues. The V gene's germline CDR1 is SGDLS and CDR2 YYNGEE. V lost 2 bases, J lost 5 bases, and 4 bases stayed unmatched. CDR3 in amino acids: CASSVGTSANNEQFF. CDR3 coding DNA: TGTGCCAGCAGCGTCGGGACTAGCGCTAACAATGAGCAGTTCTTC.

This rearrangement joins TRBV11-2 to TRBJ1-2; no reliable D call. CDR3 length equals 13 residues. Trimming stripped 0 bases from V and 4 bases from J, with 6 bases between. In germline, CDR1 is SGHAT, CDR2 FQNNGV. The CDR3 protein is CASSLDSPYGYTF. CDR3 coding DNA: TGTGCCAGCAGCTTAGATTCTCCCTATGGCTACACCTTC.

Only one count was recorded for this clone. The genes are TRBV11-3 and TRBJ2-1; maybe TRBD2 (6 bases). The CDR3 loop spans 15 amino acids. Between the trimmed V and J ends, which lost 2 bases and 4 bases, there was a span of 12 bases. The germline V gene has CDR1 SGHNT and CDR2 YENEEA. CDR3 protein: CASSLLAQIYNEQFF. The CDR3 DNA reads TGTGCCAGCAGCTTACTAGCGCAGATTTACAATGAGCAGTTCTTC.

A few counts support this clone. The V and J genes are TRBV19 and TRBJ1-1; D might be TRBD1 (5 bases). Germline V gives CDR1 LNHDA, CDR2 SQIVND (reference sequence). The V end lost 5 bases, the J end lost 10 bases, and 17 bases lay between the germline ends. CDR3 size: 13 residues. CDR3 sequence (DNA): TGTGCCAGTAGTCCAAATTTAAGGGGAGGAGCTTTCTTT. Translation gives CASSPNLRGGAFF.

J is TRBJ2-4 and V is TRBV27; TRBD1 agrees at 9 bases. This CDR3 is 15 amino acids long. V lost 6 bases to trimming and J lost 9 bases; unmatched junction nucleotides: 12. CDR1 and CDR2 from the germline V gene are MNHEY and SMNVEV (reference sequence). CDR3: CASSVGQGSLGIQYF. CDR3 DNA sequence: TGTGCCAGCAGCGTAGGACAGGGGTCCCTTGGCATTCAGTACTTC.

This rearrangement joins TRBV2 to TRBJ2-1, with 11 bases matching TRBD2. The CDR3 sequence is 14 residues long. Losses at the gene ends were 6 bases for V and 4 bases for J; bases not matched to a gene: 2. CDR1 and CDR2 (germline): SNHLY, FYNNEI. CDR3 in amino acids: CASRLAGVYNEQFF. The CDR3 coding sequence is TGTGCCAGCAGACTAGCGGGAGTGTACAATGAGCAGTTCTTC.